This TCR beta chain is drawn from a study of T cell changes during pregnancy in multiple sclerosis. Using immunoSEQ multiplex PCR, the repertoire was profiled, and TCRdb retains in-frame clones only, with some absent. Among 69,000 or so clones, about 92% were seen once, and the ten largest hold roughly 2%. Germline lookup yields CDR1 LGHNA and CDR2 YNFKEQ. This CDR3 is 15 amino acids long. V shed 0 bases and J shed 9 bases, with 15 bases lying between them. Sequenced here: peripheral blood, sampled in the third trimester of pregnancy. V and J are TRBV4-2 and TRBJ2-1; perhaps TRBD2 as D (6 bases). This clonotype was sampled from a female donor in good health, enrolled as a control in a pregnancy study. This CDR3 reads CASSQERLDGGEQFF. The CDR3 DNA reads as TGTGCCAGCAGCCAAGAGCGACTAGATGGGGGTGAGCAGTTCTTC.